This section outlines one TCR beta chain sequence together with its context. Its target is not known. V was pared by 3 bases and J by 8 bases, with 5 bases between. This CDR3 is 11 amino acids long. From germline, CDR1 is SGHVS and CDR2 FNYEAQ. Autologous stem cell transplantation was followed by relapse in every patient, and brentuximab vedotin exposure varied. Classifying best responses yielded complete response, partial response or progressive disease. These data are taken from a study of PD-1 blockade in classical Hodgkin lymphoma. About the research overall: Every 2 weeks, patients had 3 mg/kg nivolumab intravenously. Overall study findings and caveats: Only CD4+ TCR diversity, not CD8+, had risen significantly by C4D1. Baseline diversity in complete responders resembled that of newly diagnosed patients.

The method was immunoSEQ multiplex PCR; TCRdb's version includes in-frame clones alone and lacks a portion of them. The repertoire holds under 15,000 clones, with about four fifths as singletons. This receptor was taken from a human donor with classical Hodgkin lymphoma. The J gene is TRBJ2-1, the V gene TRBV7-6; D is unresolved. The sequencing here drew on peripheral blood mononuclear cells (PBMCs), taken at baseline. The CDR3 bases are TGTGCCAGCAGCTTTTGGGATGAGCAGTTCTTC. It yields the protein CASSFWDEQFF.